The 21 T cell receptor beta chains listed next were all sequenced from one sample in a study of blood T cell repertoires in COVID-19. TCRdb's copy holds only in-frame clones and misses some; the assay was immunoSEQ multiplex PCR. The sample consists of 200,000 to 250,000 clones, 82% of them appearing once. Sample: peripheral blood. These receptor sequences come from a woman in her 70s with COVID-19, enrolled during active disease.

The V call is TRBV6-2 or TRBV6-3, the J call TRBJ2-7; maybe TRBD2 (6 bases). Trimming took 4 bases from V and 2 from J, leaving 12 bases between them. Germline CDR1 MNHEY, CDR2 SVGEGT. The CDR3 contains 14 residues. CDR3 amino acids: CASSWRGRTYEQYF. DNA for the CDR3: TGTGCCAGCAGTTGGAGGGGAAGAACCTACGAGCAGTACTTC.

The gene calls are TRBV7-2 and TRBJ2-1; D call uncertain. Trimming removed 5 bases from V and 7 bases from J, with 12 bases in between. CDR1 is SGHTA, CDR2 FQGNSA, per germline. The CDR3 sequence is 13 residues long. The CDR3 DNA reads TGTGCCAGCAGCCAGGCAAAAGCAAATGAGCAGTTCTTC. Its protein product is CASSQAKANEQFF.

This chain links TRBV28 with TRBJ1-4, with 12 nucleotides matching TRBD1. The germline gives CDR1 MDHEN, CDR2 SYDVKM. The CDR3 consists of 14 residues. The V and J ends lost 8 bases and 8 bases, in that order; junction bases with no gene match: 6. This CDR3 reads CASSGQGAREKLFF. CDR3 bases: TGTGCCAGCTCGGGACAGGGGGCGCGGGAAAAACTGTTTTTT.

Here the CDR3 DNA reads TGTGCCAGCAGCTCCAGGGGGCAAGGTGCTGAAAAACTGTTTTTT. It specifies CASSSRGQGAEKLFF. The chain links TRBV5-4 to TRBJ1-4; 8 nucleotides agree with TRBD1. Germline lookup yields CDR1 SGHNT and CDR2 YYREEE (reference sequence). The V gene end was trimmed by 3 bases and the J gene end by 7 bases; junction bases not matched to a gene: 8. CDR3 length: 15 amino acids.

The sample holds one count of this clone. The rearrangement uses TRBV13 and TRBJ1-2, with 7 bases identical to TRBD1. The V gene end was trimmed by 0 bases and the J gene end by 7 bases; junction bases not matched to a gene: 5. This CDR3 spans 14 amino acids. Germline V gene lookup returns CDR1 PRHDT and CDR2 FYEKMQ (reference sequence). The CDR3 protein is CASSLGLTGAGYTF. DNA of the CDR3: TGTGCCAGCAGCTTAGGGCTAACAGGGGCTGGCTACACCTTC.

The chain combines TRBV7-2 with TRBJ2-6; D unclear. Trimming stripped 8 bases from V and 2 bases from J, with 7 bases between. Germline loops: CDR1 SGHTA, CDR2 FQGNSA. The CDR3 consists of 13 residues. This chain's CDR3 is CASPPAGANVLTF. The CDR3 DNA reads TGTGCCAGCCCCCCCGCTGGGGCCAACGTCCTGACTTTC.

The chain is built from TRBV28 and TRBJ1-5; no definite D call. This CDR3 comprises 13 residues. Trimming removed 3 bases at V and 6 bases at J, with 9 bases between. Germline V gene data show CDR1 as MDHEN and CDR2 as SYDVKM. CDR3: CASSFIRGQPQHF. CDR3 bases: TGTGCCAGCAGTTTTATTCGGGGTCAGCCCCAGCATTTT.

The chain carries TRBV19 and TRBJ2-3; a weak D match, TRBD2 (5 bases). In germline, CDR1 is LNHDA, CDR2 SQIVND (reference sequence). This CDR3 has 11 residues. Trimming cost V 6 bases and J 5 bases, with 6 bases left between them. CDR3 in DNA: TGTGCCAGTAGGGACTTAGATACGCAGTATTTT. Its protein product is CASRDLDTQYF.

The V gene is TRBV12-5, the J gene TRBJ1-5; D ambiguous. This CDR3 comprises 13 residues. Germline assignment: CDR1 LGHNT and CDR2 FRNRAP. Trimming cost V 7 bases and J 5 bases, with 12 bases left between them. This chain's CDR3 is CASALQEDQPQHF. The CDR3 DNA reads as TGTGCTAGTGCGTTGCAGGAAGATCAGCCCCAGCATTTT.

DNA for the CDR3: TGTGCCAGTAGTAACAGGGGGGGCCCCGACATTCAGTACTTC. It encodes CASSNRGGPDIQYF. The chain employs TRBV19 and TRBJ2-4; D may be TRBD1 (8 bases). Germline assignment: CDR1 LNHDA and CDR2 SQIVND (reference sequence). CDR3 length: 14 amino acids. The ends were cut back, 4 bases at V and 8 bases at J, with 15 bases in the middle.

This clone was observed once. CDR3 protein: CASSVTHLRTGRMRRDGYTF. CDR3 nucleotide sequence: TGTGCCAGCAGCGTAACCCACCTCCGGACAGGGAGGATGAGGCGTGATGGCTACACCTTC. The chain recombines TRBV13 with TRBJ1-2; 8 bases fit TRBD1. J lost 6 bases, V lost 5 bases, and 26 bases had no gene match. CDR3 length: 20 amino acids. In germline, CDR1 is PRHDT, CDR2 FYEKMQ (reference sequence).

V usage is TRBV27 and J usage is TRBJ2-3; 11 positions agree with TRBD2. J gave up 5 bases and V 6 bases, and 7 bases lay outside the gene matches. The germline gives CDR1 MNHEY, CDR2 SMNVEV (reference sequence). This CDR3 has 15 amino acids. CDR3 residues: CASRRLAGLGDTQYF. CDR3 DNA: TGTGCCAGCAGGCGACTAGCGGGATTGGGAGATACGCAGTATTTT.

This clone was detected only a few times. Other DNA sequences in this sample translate to the same CDR3. The chain has TRBV24-1 and TRBJ1-5, with TRBD1 matching over 8 bases. Germline CDR1 reads KGHDR; CDR2 reads SFDVKD. The CDR3 is 15 residues long. V gave up 3 bases and J gave up 3 bases; unmatched junction bases: 3. CDR3 bases: TGTGCCACCAGTGATAGGACAGGGAACAATCAGCCCCAGCATTTT. It yields the protein CATSDRTGNNQPQHF.

The chain has TRBV25-1 and TRBJ1-2, with a possible D match to TRBD1 (5 bases). This CDR3 is built from 12 residues. With 6 bases removed from V and 2 bases from J, the gap between germline ends came to 7 bases. In germline, CDR1 is MGHDK, CDR2 SYGVNS. The CDR3 region has the DNA TGTGCCAGCAGAAGACAGAACTATGGCTACACCTTC. It specifies CASRRQNYGYTF.

This sequence joins TRBV29-1 and TRBJ2-7, with a weak D call TRBD1 (7 bases). Trimming took off 3 bases at V and 6 bases at J, with 15 bases between the two ends. The germline V gene encodes CDR1 SQVTM and CDR2 ANQGSEA. The length of the CDR3 is 13 residues. This CDR3 reads CSVDQGGRGEQYF. CDR3 nucleotide sequence: TGCAGCGTTGATCAGGGGGGAAGGGGCGAGCAGTACTTC.

CDR3 loop: CASSPGLAGSTDTQYF. CDR3 nucleotides: TGTGCCAGCAGCCCGGGACTAGCGGGCAGCACAGATACGCAGTATTTT. The gene calls are TRBV7-9 and TRBJ2-3, with 12 bases that match TRBD2. CDR1 and CDR2 (germline): SEHNR, FQNEAQ (reference sequence). V lost 5 bases to trimming and J lost 0 bases; unmatched junction nucleotides: 3. The CDR3 consists of 16 residues.

V usage is TRBV11-3 and J usage is TRBJ2-1, with D uncertain. Trimming removed 4 bases at V and 4 bases at J, with 11 bases between. From germline, CDR1 is SGHNT and CDR2 YENEEA. The CDR3 length is 14 residues. The CDR3 reads CASSCKLEYNEQFF. CDR3 DNA sequence: TGTGCCAGCAGCTGCAAACTGGAGTACAATGAGCAGTTCTTC.

The chain couples TRBV6-5 to TRBJ1-2, with D tentatively TRBD1 (5 bases). CDR1 and CDR2 from the germline V gene are MNHEY and SVGAGI. The V end lost 7 bases, the J end lost 0 bases, and 9 bases lay between the germline ends. This CDR3 has 13 amino acids. The CDR3: CASMTDTNYGYTF. The CDR3 bases are TGTGCCAGCATGACGGACACTAACTATGGCTACACCTTC.

The rearrangement links TRBV6-2 or TRBV6-3 to TRBJ1-6; 7 bases align to TRBD1. There are 15 residues in the CDR3. J was trimmed by 6 bases and V by 5 bases; bases with no gene match: 7. CDR1 and CDR2 from the germline V gene are MNHEY and SVGEGT. This CDR3 is CASSLGTVGNSPLHF. For the CDR3, the DNA is TGTGCCAGCAGTCTCGGGACAGTCGGTAATTCACCCCTCCACTTT.

This clone was found many times. The CDR3 sequence: CASSETTGRPNEKLFF. The CDR3 DNA reads TGTGCCAGCAGCGAGACGACAGGGCGCCCTAATGAAAAACTGTTTTTT. V gene TRBV7-8 combines with J gene TRBJ1-4; the match to TRBD1 covers 7 bases. The CDR3 consists of 16 residues. The J segment lost 3 bases and the V segment lost 5 bases, leaving 9 bases of the junction unmatched. CDR1 is SGHVS, CDR2 FQNEAQ, per germline. Combining the CDR3 with reference TRBV7-8 and TRBJ1-4 gives the whole variable domain GAGVSQSPRYKVAKRGQDVALRCDPISGHVSLFWYQQALGQGPEFLTYFQNEAQLDKSGLPSDRFFAERPEGSVSTLKIQRTQQEDSAVYLCASSETTGRPNEKLFFGSGTQLSVL.

V usage is TRBV3-1 (or the pseudogene TRBV3-2) and J usage is TRBJ2-3, with no clear D. Germline V lookup: CDR1 LGHDT, CDR2 YNNKEL (reference sequence). The V gene lost 1 base and the J gene lost 8 bases, with 13 bases spanning the gap. The CDR3 is 14 residues long. This CDR3 reads CASSQGQIFGTQYF. Here the CDR3 DNA reads TGTGCCAGCAGCCAAGGACAAATCTTTGGTACGCAGTATTTT.